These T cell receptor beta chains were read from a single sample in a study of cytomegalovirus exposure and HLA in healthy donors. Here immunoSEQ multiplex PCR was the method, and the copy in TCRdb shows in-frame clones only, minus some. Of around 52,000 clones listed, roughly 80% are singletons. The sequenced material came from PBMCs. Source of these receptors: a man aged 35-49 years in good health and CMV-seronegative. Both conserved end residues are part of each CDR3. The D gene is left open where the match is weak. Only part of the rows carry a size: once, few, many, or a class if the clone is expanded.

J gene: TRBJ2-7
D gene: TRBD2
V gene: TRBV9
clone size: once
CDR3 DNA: TGTGCCAGCAGCCGCGGGGGGGACTACGAGCAGTACTTC
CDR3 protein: CASSRGGDYEQYF

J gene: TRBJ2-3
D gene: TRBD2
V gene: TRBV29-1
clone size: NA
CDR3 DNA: TGCAGCGTCGGGGCTGGGGGGGTCGGCACAGATACGCAGTATTTT
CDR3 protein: CSVGAGGVGTDTQYF

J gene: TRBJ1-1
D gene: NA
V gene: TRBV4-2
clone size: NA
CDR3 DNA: TGTGCCAGCAGCCAAGGAGAGACAGCAGGCGTAGCTTTCTTT
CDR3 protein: CASSQGETAGVAFF

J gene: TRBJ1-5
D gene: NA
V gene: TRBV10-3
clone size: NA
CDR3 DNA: TGTGCCATCAGTGAGACACAGGGCTTTCAGCCCCAGCATTTT
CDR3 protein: CAISETQGFQPQHF

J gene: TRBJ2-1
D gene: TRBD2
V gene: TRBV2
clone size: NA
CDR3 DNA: TGTGCCAGCACCGCGGGACTAGCGGGTGACGAGCAGTTCTTC
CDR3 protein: CASTAGLAGDEQFF

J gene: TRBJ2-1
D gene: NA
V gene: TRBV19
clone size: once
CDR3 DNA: TGTGCCAGTAGTTCACAGACCGGGGGCTCCTACAATGAGCAGTTCTTC
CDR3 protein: CASSSQTGGSYNEQFF

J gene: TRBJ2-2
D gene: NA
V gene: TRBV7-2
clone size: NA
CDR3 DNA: TGTGCCAGCAGCCCCTTGGGGGGGCGGATCACCGGGGAGCTGTTTTTT
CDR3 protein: CASSPLGGRITGELFF

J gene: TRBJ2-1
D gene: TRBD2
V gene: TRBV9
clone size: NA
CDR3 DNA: TGTGCCAGCAGCGTAGACCGCGGGGGTTCTGAGCAGTTCTTC
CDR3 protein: CASSVDRGGSEQFF

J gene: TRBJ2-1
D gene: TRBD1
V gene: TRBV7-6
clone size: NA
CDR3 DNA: TGTGCCAGCAGCTTAGTAGGGGACAGGTCACAGTTCTTC
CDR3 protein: CASSLVGDRSQFF

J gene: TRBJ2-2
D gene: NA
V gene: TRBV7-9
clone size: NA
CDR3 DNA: TGTGCCAGCAGCCTACGACGGGGGGCCTTCGGTCTTGGAACCGGGGAGCTGTTTTTT
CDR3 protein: CASSLRRGAFGLGTGELFF

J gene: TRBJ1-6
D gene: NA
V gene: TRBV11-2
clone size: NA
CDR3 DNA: TGTGCCAGCAGCTTATCAATCCCGGGGAGCTCCTATAATTCACCCCTCCACTTT
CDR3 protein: CASSLSIPGSSYNSPLHF

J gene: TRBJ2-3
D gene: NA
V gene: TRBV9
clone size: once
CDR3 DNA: TGTGCCAGCAGCGTAGCCGGAGCGTCATCAGATACGCAGTATTTT
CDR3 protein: CASSVAGASSDTQYF

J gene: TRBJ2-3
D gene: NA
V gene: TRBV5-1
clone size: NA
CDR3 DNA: TGCGCCAGCAGCTTAGCGGGTAGCACAGATACGCAGTATTTT
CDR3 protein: CASSLAGSTDTQYF

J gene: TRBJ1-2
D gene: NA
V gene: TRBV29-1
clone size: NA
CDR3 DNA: TGCAGCGTCGACAGGCAGAACGGCTACACCTTC
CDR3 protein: CSVDRQNGYTF

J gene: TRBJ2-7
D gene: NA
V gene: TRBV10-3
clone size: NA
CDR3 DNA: TGTGCCATCAGTGCTACCGACACAGAAACCTACGAGCAGTACTTC
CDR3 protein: CAISATDTETYEQYF

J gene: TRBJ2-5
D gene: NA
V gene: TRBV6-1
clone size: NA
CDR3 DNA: TGTGCCAGCAGTGACGAGGCCGAAACAGGGACCCAGTACTTC
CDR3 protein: CASSDEAETGTQYF

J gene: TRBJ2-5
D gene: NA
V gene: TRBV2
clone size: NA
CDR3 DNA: TGTGCCAGCAGTCCTCTGGTTGGGGCTGGTGAGACCCAGTACTTC
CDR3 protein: CASSPLVGAGETQYF

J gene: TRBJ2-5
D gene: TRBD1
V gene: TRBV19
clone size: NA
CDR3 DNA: TGTGCCAGTAGTATCCAGGGGGCGCGGGAGACCCAGTACTTC
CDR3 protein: CASSIQGARETQYF

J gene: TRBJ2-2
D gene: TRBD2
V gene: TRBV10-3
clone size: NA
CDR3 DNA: TGTGCCATCAGTTCGGGGGGGCAATTAGGCGGGGAGCTGTTTTTT
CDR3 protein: CAISSGGQLGGELFF

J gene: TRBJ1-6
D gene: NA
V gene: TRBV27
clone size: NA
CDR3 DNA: TGTGCCAGCAAGTTAGCAGGGATTAATTCACCCCTCCACTTT
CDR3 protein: CASKLAGINSPLHF

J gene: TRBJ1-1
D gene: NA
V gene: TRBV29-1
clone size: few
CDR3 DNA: TGCAGCGTAAAACAGGCTGGGGACACTGAAGCTTTCTTT
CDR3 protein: CSVKQAGDTEAFF

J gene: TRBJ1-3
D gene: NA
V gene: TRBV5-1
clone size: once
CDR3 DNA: TGCGCCAGCAGCTTGCTGGCAGGCTCTGGAAACACCATATATTTT
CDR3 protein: CASSLLAGSGNTIYF

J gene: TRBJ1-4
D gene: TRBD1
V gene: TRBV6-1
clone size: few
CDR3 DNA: TGTGCCAGCACCGAACACAGGGGATTTGGTGAGAAACTGTTTTTT
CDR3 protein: CASTEHRGFGEKLFF

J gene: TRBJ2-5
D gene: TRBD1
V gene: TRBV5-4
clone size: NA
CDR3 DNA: TGTGCCAGCAGCTTGCTTCGGGCGACAGGGGGAGCGGAGACCCAGTACTTC
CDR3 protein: CASSLLRATGGAETQYF

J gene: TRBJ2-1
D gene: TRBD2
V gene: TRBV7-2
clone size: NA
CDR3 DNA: TGTGCCAGCAGCTCTGGACTAGCGGGGGGGCTGGGGCAGTTCTTC
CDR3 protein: CASSSGLAGGLGQFF

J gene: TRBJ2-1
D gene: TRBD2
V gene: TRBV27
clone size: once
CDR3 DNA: TGTGCCACCCAAGGACTAGCGGGGTACAATGAGCAGTTCTTC
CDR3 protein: CATQGLAGYNEQFF

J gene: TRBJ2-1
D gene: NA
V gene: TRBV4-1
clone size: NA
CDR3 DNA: TGCGCCAGCAGCCATGACAGTAGTATCCGGCAGTTCTTC
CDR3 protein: CASSHDSSIRQFF

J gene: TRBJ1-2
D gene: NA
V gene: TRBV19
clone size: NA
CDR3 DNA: TGTGCCAGTAGCAGGGGTCTTCGAGCAGGGCTTGCTGACTATGGCTACACCTTC
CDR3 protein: CASSRGLRAGLADYGYTF

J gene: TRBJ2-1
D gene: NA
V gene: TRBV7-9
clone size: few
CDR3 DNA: TGTGCCAGCAGCTTAGAGCTATCCTACAATGAGCAGTTCTTC
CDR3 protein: CASSLELSYNEQFF

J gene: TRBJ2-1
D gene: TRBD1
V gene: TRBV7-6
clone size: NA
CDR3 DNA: TGTGCCAGCAGCCGGACAGGGGGCTCGTACAATGAGCAGTTCTTC
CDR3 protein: CASSRTGGSYNEQFF

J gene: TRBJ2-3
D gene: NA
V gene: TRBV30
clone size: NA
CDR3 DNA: TGTGCCTGGAGCAGTAAGGCCTGGACAGGCACAGATACGCAGTATTTT
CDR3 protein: CAWSSKAWTGTDTQYF

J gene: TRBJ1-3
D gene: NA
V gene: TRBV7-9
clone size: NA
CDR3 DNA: TGTGCCAGCAGGAACAGGGAGAGCTCTGGAAACACCATATATTTT
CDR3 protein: CASRNRESSGNTIYF

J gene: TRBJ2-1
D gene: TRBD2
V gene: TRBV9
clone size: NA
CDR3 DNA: TGTGCCAGCAGCGTAGCTACGGGTAGCGGGGGGGCGGTCTACAATGAGCAGTTCTTC
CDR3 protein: CASSVATGSGGAVYNEQFF

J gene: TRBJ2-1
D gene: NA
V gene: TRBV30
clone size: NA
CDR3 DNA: TGTGCCTGGACTCGCTTTGGGCTAGCCTATGAGCAGTTCTTC
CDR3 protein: CAWTRFGLAYEQFF

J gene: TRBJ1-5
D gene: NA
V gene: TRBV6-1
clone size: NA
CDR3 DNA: TGTGCCAGCAAGGTAGAAAACAGGGAACATCAGCCCCAGCATTTT
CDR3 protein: CASKVENREHQPQHF

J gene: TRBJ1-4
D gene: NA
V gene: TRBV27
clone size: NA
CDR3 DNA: TGTGCCAGTGCTACGGCAGCGTCTAATGAAAAACTGTTTTTT
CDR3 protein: CASATAASNEKLFF

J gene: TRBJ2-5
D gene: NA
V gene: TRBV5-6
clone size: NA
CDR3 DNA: TGTGCCAGCAGTATAAGGCGGGAGACCCAGTACTTC
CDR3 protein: CASSIRRETQYF

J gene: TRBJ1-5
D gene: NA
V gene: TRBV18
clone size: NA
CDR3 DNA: TGTGCCAGCTCACCCCAGGACAGCCTTGGTCCCCAGCATTTT
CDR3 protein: CASSPQDSLGPQHF

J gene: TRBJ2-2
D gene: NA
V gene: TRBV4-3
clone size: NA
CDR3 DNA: TGCGCCAGCAGCCCGTTCCCGAGCGTAACGAACACCGGGGAGCTGTTTTTT
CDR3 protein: CASSPFPSVTNTGELFF

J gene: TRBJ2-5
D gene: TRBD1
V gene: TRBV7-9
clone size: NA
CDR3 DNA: TGTGCCAGCAGCCCGGGACAGGGGAAGACCCAGTACTTC
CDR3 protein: CASSPGQGKTQYF

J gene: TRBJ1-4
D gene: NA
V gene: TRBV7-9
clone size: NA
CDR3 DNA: TGTGCCAGCAGCATGACAGGCAATGAAAAACTGTTTTTT
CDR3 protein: CASSMTGNEKLFF

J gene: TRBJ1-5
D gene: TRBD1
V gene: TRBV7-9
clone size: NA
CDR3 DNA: TGTGCCAGCAGCTTAGGTGGGACAGGGGGCGTAAGCAATCAGCCCCAGCATTTT
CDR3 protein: CASSLGGTGGVSNQPQHF

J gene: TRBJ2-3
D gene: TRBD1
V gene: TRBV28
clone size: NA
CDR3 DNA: TGTGCCAGCAGTTTCCCGGGACAGGGGAAAGATACGCAGTATTTT
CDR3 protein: CASSFPGQGKDTQYF

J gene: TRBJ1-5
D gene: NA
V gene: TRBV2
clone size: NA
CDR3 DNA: TGTGCCAGCAGTGAATTAGGGGGGGCGACTCGGCCCCAGCATTTT
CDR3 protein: CASSELGGATRPQHF

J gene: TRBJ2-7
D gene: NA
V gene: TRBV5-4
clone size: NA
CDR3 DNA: TGTGCCAGCAGCCAATCAGGGGTCTACGAGCAGTACTTC
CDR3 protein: CASSQSGVYEQYF

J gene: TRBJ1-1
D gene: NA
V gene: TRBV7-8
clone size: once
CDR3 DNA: TGTGCCAGCAGCTTAGAACAAGTCGTAGGGGGAGCTTTCTTT
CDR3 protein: CASSLEQVVGGAFF

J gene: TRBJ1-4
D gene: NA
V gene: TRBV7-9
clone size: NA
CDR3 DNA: TGTGCCACGCAAGAGTCCGGGACTTTGGATGAAAAACTGTTTTTT
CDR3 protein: CATQESGTLDEKLFF

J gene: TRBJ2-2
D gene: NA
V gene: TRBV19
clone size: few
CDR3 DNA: TGTGCCAGTAGAGCTCCGAACACCGGGGAGCTGTTTTTT
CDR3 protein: CASRAPNTGELFF

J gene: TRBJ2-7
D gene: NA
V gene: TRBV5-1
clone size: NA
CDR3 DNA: TGCGCCAGCAGCTACGATCCAGGGGCGGCATACGAGCAGTACTTC
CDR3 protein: CASSYDPGAAYEQYF